The 31 T cell receptor beta chains given below trace back to one sample, sequenced in a study of blood T cell repertoires in COVID-19. The data were produced by immunoSEQ multiplex PCR, yet TCRdb's version contains in-frame clones alone and is incomplete. The sample carries roughly 340,000 clones, about 87% recorded once. The sample comprised peripheral blood. The receptors were sampled from a woman aged 45-65 years with COVID-19, enrolled during active disease.

J is TRBJ1-2 and V is TRBV6-6; 10 bases map to TRBD1. The length of the CDR3 is 14 residues. V was pared by 5 bases and J by 4 bases, with 4 bases of the junction left unmatched. Germline V CDR1 and CDR2: MNHNY, SVGAGI (reference sequence). The CDR3 nucleotides are TGTGCCAGCAGTCAACGGACAGGGGGCTATGGCTACACCTTC. As protein: CASSQRTGGYGYTF.

A few counts support this clone. The CDR3 region is CSAPEGTRNNSPLHF. Written as DNA, the CDR3 is TGCAGCGCACCGGAGGGTACAAGGAATAATTCACCCCTCCACTTT. The chain couples TRBV29-1 to TRBJ1-6; D is undetermined. Germline V CDR1 and CDR2: SQVTM, ANQGSEA. The CDR3 sequence is 15 residues long. Trimming took 7 bases from V and 5 from J, leaving 18 bases between them. Supplemented by reference TRBV29-1 and TRBJ1-6, the full variable domain reads SAVISQKPSRDICQRGTSLTIQCQVDSQVTMMFWYRQQPGQSLTLIATANQGSEATYESGFVIDKFPISRPNLTFSTLTVSNMSPEDSSIYLCSAPEGTRNNSPLHFGNGTRLTVT.

This chain uses TRBV2 with TRBJ1-1; TRBD1 agrees at 7 bases. The CDR3 runs to 13 residues. V lost 6 bases, J lost 7 bases, and 8 bases stayed unmatched. The V gene's germline CDR1 is SNHLY and CDR2 FYNNEI. Here the CDR3 DNA reads TGTGCCAGCAGCGATCAGGGGGTCGGTGAAGCTTTCTTT. Translated: CASSDQGVGEAFF.

The chain is built from TRBV5-1 and TRBJ1-4; no definite D call. Looked up from germline, CDR1 is SGHRS and CDR2 is YFSETQ. The V gene lost 4 bases and the J gene lost 8 bases, with 12 bases spanning the gap. The CDR3 consists of 13 residues. CDR3 region: CASSRELGEKLFF. The CDR3 DNA reads TGCGCCAGCAGCCGGGAACTTGGGGAAAAACTGTTTTTT.

This chain connects TRBV19 to TRBJ1-5, with D perhaps matching TRBD1 (6 bases). Germline V CDR1 and CDR2: LNHDA, SQIVND (reference sequence). The V end was cut by 9 bases, the J end by 4 bases, with 16 bases between. This CDR3 has 14 residues. The CDR3 DNA is TGTGCCAGCACAAAGGACAGAAATAATCAGCCCCAGCATTTT. Its protein product is CASTKDRNNQPQHF.

The CDR3 sequence is CASSLSSGRATDTQYF. The CDR3 DNA reads TGCGCCAGCAGCTTGTCTAGCGGGAGGGCCACAGATACGCAGTATTTT. This sequence joins TRBV5-1 and TRBJ2-3, with 12 bases identical to TRBD2. The CDR3 sequence is 16 residues long. CDR1 is SGHRS and CDR2 is YFSETQ in the germline V gene. V lost 1 base and J lost 2; bases outside the gene matches: 2.

This chain links TRBV7-8 with TRBJ1-2; TRBD1 matches at 10 bases. The germline V gene has CDR1 SGHVS and CDR2 FQNEAQ. The V gene end was trimmed by 3 bases and the J gene end by 8 bases; junction bases not matched to a gene: 6. The CDR3 is 14 residues long. Here the CDR3 DNA reads TGTGCCAGCAGCTTCAGGACAGGGGGAAGGGGCTACACCTTC. This sequence encodes CASSFRTGGRGYTF.

This chain connects TRBV15 to TRBJ1-1, with 9 bases fitting TRBD1. This CDR3 is 16 amino acids long. Per the germline V gene, CDR1 is LNHNV and CDR2 is YYDKDF (reference sequence). The J segment lost 7 bases and the V segment lost 1 base, leaving 10 bases of the junction unmatched. Written as DNA, the CDR3 is TGTGCCACCAGCAGAGTCCGGAACCGGGACAGGGTTGAAGCTTTCTTT. It is translated as CATSRVRNRDRVEAFF. Combining the CDR3 with reference TRBV15 and TRBJ1-1 gives the whole variable domain DAMVIQNPRYQVTQFGKPVTLSCSQTLNHNVMYWYQQKSSQAPKLLFHYYDKDFNNEADTPDNFQSRRPNTSFCFLDIRSPGLGDTAMYLCATSRVRNRDRVEAFFGQGTRLTVV.

CDR3 in amino acids: CASGVKGQAVYNEQFF. Here the CDR3 DNA reads TGTGCTAGTGGGGTAAAAGGACAGGCAGTGTACAATGAGCAGTTCTTC. This chain links TRBV12-5 with TRBJ2-1; 7 bases agree with TRBD1. V shed 6 bases, J shed 4 bases, and the junction held 12 bases outside the gene matches. CDR3 length equals 16 residues. Germline values: CDR1 LGHNT, CDR2 FRNRAP. The whole variable domain, remainder taken from reference TRBV12-5 and TRBJ2-1, is DARVTQTPRHKVTEMGQEVTMRCQPILGHNTVFWYRQTMMQGLELLAYFRNRAPLDDSGMPKDRFSAEMPDATLATLKIQPSEPRDSAVYFCASGVKGQAVYNEQFFGPGTRLTVL.

The genes are TRBV24-1 and TRBJ2-1, with D perhaps TRBD2 (6 bases). In germline, CDR1 is KGHDR, CDR2 SFDVKD. The CDR3 contains 16 residues. V was shortened by 4 bases and J by 7 bases, with 19 bases between the two germline ends. CDR3 DNA sequence: TGTGCCACCAGTGAACAAGATCGACTAGGAGGAAATGAGCAGTTCTTC. Its translation is CATSEQDRLGGNEQFF.

This clone was detected only once. This rearrangement joins TRBV4-1 to TRBJ2-2; D may be TRBD1 (5 bases). The germline CDR1 and CDR2 sequences are MGHRA and YSYEKL. Trimming pared 1 base from V and 1 base from J, leaving 7 bases between. The CDR3 extends over 15 amino acids. The CDR3 spells CASSQADRNTGELFF. The CDR3 coding sequence is TGCGCCAGCAGCCAAGCCGACAGGAACACCGGGGAGCTGTTTTTT.

The chain combines TRBV18 with TRBJ1-1; no definite D call. Trimming removed 1 base at V and 0 bases at J, with 3 bases between. CDR1 KGHSH and CDR2 LQKENI come from the germline V gene. CDR3 length equals 13 residues. The CDR3 nucleotides read TGTGCCAGCTCACCACTCATGAACACTGAAGCTTTCTTT. Its translation: CASSPLMNTEAFF.

The CDR3 sequence: CSAGTAYGYTF. The CDR3 DNA follows: TGCAGTGCCGGGACAGCTTATGGCTACACCTTC. The chain links TRBV20-1 to TRBJ1-2; 7 bases agree with TRBD1. This CDR3 spans 11 amino acids. From germline, CDR1 is DFQATT and CDR2 SNEGSKA (reference sequence). Trimming took 6 bases from V and 5 from J; bases not matched to a gene: 3.

This chain joins TRBV6-5 and TRBJ2-7; D might be TRBD2 (6 bases). The CDR3 is 14 residues long. With 3 bases removed from V and 4 bases from J, the gap between germline ends came to 13 bases. Germline CDR1 is MNHEY and CDR2 is SVGAGI. CDR3 nucleotide sequence: TGTGCCAGCAGTTATTCTAGCGTGAAATACGAGCAGTACTTC. Translated, it gives CASSYSSVKYEQYF.

V gene TRBV12-3 or TRBV12-4 combines with J gene TRBJ2-3; unclear D gene. The CDR3 sequence is 11 residues long. Trimming removed 3 bases from V and 5 bases from J, with 3 bases in between. CDR3: CASSFGDTQYF. The CDR3 coding sequence is TGTGCCAGCAGTTTCGGAGATACGCAGTATTTT.

The chain employs TRBV19 and TRBJ2-6, with TRBD1 as a possible D gene (6 bases). CDR1 LNHDA and CDR2 SQIVND come from the germline V gene (reference sequence). V lost 5 bases, J lost 4 bases, and 15 bases lay in between. CDR3 size: 16 residues. As DNA, the CDR3 is TGTGCCAGTAGTGCTTCACAGGGTACCGGGGCCAACGTCCTGACTTTC. Its protein is CASSASQGTGANVLTF.

The chain has TRBV4-1 and TRBJ2-1; weak D call: TRBD2 (5 bases). V shed 3 bases and J shed 7 bases, with 19 bases lying between them. Germline CDR1 reads MGHRA; CDR2 reads YSYEKL. This CDR3 has 16 amino acids. This CDR3 reads CASSHPLVGRGNEQFF. In nucleotides, the CDR3 is TGCGCCAGCAGCCACCCCCTCGTGGGCCGCGGGAATGAGCAGTTCTTC.

J is TRBJ2-1 and V is TRBV4-2; 12 bases align to TRBD2. There are 17 residues in the CDR3. With V trimmed by 0 bases and J by 5 bases, 5 bases remained unmatched. CDR1 is LGHNA, CDR2 YNFKEQ, per germline. CDR3 protein: CASSQDLTSGSNNEQFF. The CDR3, as DNA: TGTGCCAGCAGCCAAGATTTGACTAGCGGGAGTAACAATGAGCAGTTCTTC.

As for this clone: Other nucleotide sequences in the sample specify the same CDR3. The chain recombines TRBV28 with TRBJ1-2; TRBD1 aligns across 7 bases. Germline values: CDR1 MDHEN, CDR2 SYDVKM. The CDR3 length is 13 residues. Losses at the gene ends were 5 bases for V and 4 bases for J; bases not matched to a gene: 4. Here the CDR3 reads CASSLDRVYGYTF. For the CDR3, the DNA is TGTGCCAGCAGTCTAGACAGGGTCTATGGCTACACCTTC.

The chain employs TRBV6-2 or TRBV6-3 and TRBJ1-5; D unclear. Trimming cost V 2 bases and J 9 bases, with 11 bases left between them. The CDR3 runs 13 residues. The germline V gene has CDR1 MNHEY and CDR2 SVGEGT. The CDR3 DNA sequence: TGTGCCAGCAGTTACGGGCACGATCGGCCCCAGCATTTT. Amino acid sequence: CASSYGHDRPQHF.

V usage is TRBV14 and J usage is TRBJ1-1; 7 bases agree with TRBD1. The CDR3 loop spans 15 amino acids. The V segment lost 3 bases and the J segment 1 base; nucleotides outside the gene matches: 5. The germline gives CDR1 SGHDN, CDR2 FVKESK. DNA of the CDR3: TGTGCCAGCAGCCACTACGGACAGGCGAACACTGAAGCTTTCTTT. Translation gives CASSHYGQANTEAFF.

The V call is TRBV6-1, the J call TRBJ2-1; tentative D call: TRBD2 (6 bases). V was trimmed by 2 bases and J by 8 bases, leaving 7 bases between them. Germline CDR1 MNHNS, CDR2 SASEGT. CDR3 length: 12 amino acids. The CDR3: CASSERGYEQFF. The CDR3 DNA reads as TGTGCCAGCAGTGAACGGGGGTATGAGCAGTTCTTC.

A single count supports this clone. The chain uses TRBV18 and TRBJ1-4, with 8 nucleotides matching TRBD1. This CDR3 comprises 14 residues. After removal of 6 bases from V and 5 bases from J, the junction contained 5 bases not matched to a gene. CDR1 KGHSH and CDR2 LQKENI come from the germline V gene. The CDR3 loop reads CASSRDRLNEKLFF. In DNA, the CDR3 is TGTGCCAGCTCCCGGGACAGGTTAAATGAAAAACTGTTTTTT.

The chain is built from TRBV6-4 and TRBJ2-2; 8 bases agree with TRBD2. The germline gives CDR1 MRHNA, CDR2 SNTAGT. With 0 bases clipped from V and 1 base from J, the junction kept 1 base outside the gene matches. The CDR3 totals 16 residues. The DNA for the CDR3 is TGTGCCAGCAGTGACTCTACTAGCGGGAACACCGGGGAGCTGTTTTTT. Residues: CASSDSTSGNTGELFF.

CDR3: CSAWDFNEQFF. CDR3 coding DNA: TGCAGTGCTTGGGACTTCAATGAGCAGTTCTTC. The chain combines TRBV20-1 with TRBJ2-1, with D perhaps matching TRBD2 (6 bases). V dropped 5 bases and J dropped 6 bases, with 8 bases sitting between them. Germline V gene data show CDR1 as DFQATT and CDR2 as SNEGSKA (reference sequence). This CDR3 is built from 11 residues.

Only a few counts were recorded for this clone. The chain couples TRBV28 to TRBJ2-7; D possibly corresponds to TRBD1 (6 bases). Germline values: CDR1 MDHEN, CDR2 SYDVKM. The CDR3 totals 13 residues. V lost 4 bases and J lost 3, with 10 bases in between. The CDR3 nucleotides are TGTGCCAGCAGTTCGGGACACCTCTACGAGCAGTACTTC. Protein product: CASSSGHLYEQYF.

The chain uses TRBV2 and TRBJ1-1; 11 bases are a match to TRBD1. There are 16 residues in the CDR3. The V gene's germline CDR1 is SNHLY and CDR2 FYNNEI. The V and J ends lost 7 bases and 3 bases, in that order; junction bases with no gene match: 10. CDR3 sequence: CASTSGTGGIHTEAFF. As DNA, the CDR3 is TGTGCCAGCACTTCCGGGACAGGGGGTATTCACACTGAAGCTTTCTTT.

The chain couples TRBV10-3 to TRBJ1-5; a possible D gene is TRBD1 (5 bases). The CDR3 has 14 amino acids. V was trimmed by 10 bases and J by 0 bases, leaving 13 bases between them. CDR1 ENHRY and CDR2 SYGVKD come from the germline V gene. The CDR3 reads CATTGGYSNQPQHF. The CDR3 bases are TGTGCCACCACGGGGGGATATAGCAATCAGCCCCAGCATTTT.

The rearrangement uses TRBV20-1 and TRBJ2-7; tentative D call: TRBD1 (5 bases). The CDR3 is made up of 11 amino acids. V shed 4 bases and J shed 3 bases, with 7 bases lying between them. The germline CDR1 and CDR2 sequences are DFQATT and SNEGSKA (reference sequence). The CDR3 nucleotides are TGCAGTGCTACGACAGACTACGAGCAGTACTTC. The encoded protein is CSATTDYEQYF.

This clone was found once. This chain uses TRBV6-2 or TRBV6-3 with TRBJ2-5; D possibly corresponds to TRBD2 (6 bases). The CDR3 spans 16 residues. Looked up from germline, CDR1 is MNHEY and CDR2 is SVGEGT. The germline V and J ends were trimmed by 2 bases and 5 bases, with 18 bases remaining between them. The CDR3 loop is CASSYRGGRAGETQYF. The CDR3 DNA reads TGTGCCAGCAGTTACCGTGGCGGTAGGGCGGGGGAGACCCAGTACTTC.

The chain joins TRBV19 to TRBJ1-2; maybe TRBD1 (5 bases). V gave up 5 bases and J gave up 2 bases, with 12 bases separating them. Germline CDR1 LNHDA, CDR2 SQIVND (reference sequence). This CDR3 contains 14 residues. DNA for the CDR3: TGTGCCAGTAGTTCCCCCGACAGAAACTATGGCTACACCTTC. Amino acid sequence: CASSSPDRNYGYTF.